The 31 T cell receptor beta chains presented below share a single source sample, sequenced in a study of T cells in Graves' hyperthyroidism and ophthalmopathy. RNA transcripts served as the template for amplifying TCR beta CDR3 regions. In the first-round RT-PCR of the TCR CDR3, the HTBI primer set was used. TCRdb reanalysed the multiplex PCR reads using MiXCR and keeps one entry per CDR3 protein. The profile covers 800,000 or so distinct CDR3 sequences, with roughly 37% appearing a single time and approximately 10% taken by the ten largest. The sequenced sample was blood. These receptors all come from a man aged 18 to 35 with Graves' hyperthyroidism.

The sample holds many counts of this clonotype. The V gene is TRBV2, the J gene TRBJ2-5, with D hard to call. The V gene's germline CDR1 is SNHLY and CDR2 FYNNEI. Trimming cost V 6 bases and J 1 base, with 15 bases left between them. There are 15 residues in the CDR3. CDR3 bases: TGTGCCAGCAGCGTTCAAGGGTACCGCCAAGAGACCCAGTACTTC. Its protein product is CASSVQGYRQETQYF.

CDR3 nucleotide sequence: TGTGCCATCAGCGCGGGGGACGAGAATCAGCCCCAGCATTTT. As protein: CAISAGDENQPQHF. The V and J genes are TRBV10-3 and TRBJ1-5; perhaps TRBD1 as D (5 bases). The CDR3 extends over 14 amino acids. Trimming left V 6 bases short and J 4 bases short, with 13 bases between. CDR1 is ENHRY, CDR2 SYGVKD, per germline.

Only a few counts were recorded for this clonotype. This rearrangement joins TRBV12-3 or TRBV12-4 to TRBJ2-5; perhaps TRBD2 as D (6 bases). V was pared by 5 bases and J by 5 bases, with 12 bases between. CDR3 length: 13 amino acids. The DNA for the CDR3 is TGTGCCAGCAGTGGGCTGGGGAGGGAGACCCAGTACTTC. This codes for CASSGLGRETQYF.

This clonotype has just a few counts. The genes are TRBV9 and TRBJ1-3, with a tentative D call TRBD1 (5 bases). V was pared by 5 bases and J by 4 bases, with 19 bases between. This CDR3 is 16 amino acids long. Germline V gene lookup returns CDR1 SGDLS and CDR2 YYNGEE. This CDR3 reads CASSERAGSGGNTIYF. The CDR3 bases are TGTGCCAGCAGTGAGAGGGCAGGGTCTGGCGGAAACACCATATATTTT.

The rearrangement joins TRBV29-1 to TRBJ2-2; D remains ambiguous. Trimming stripped 7 bases from V and 5 bases from J, with 11 bases between. Germline lookup yields CDR1 SQVTM and CDR2 ANQGSEA. The CDR3 contains 12 residues. The CDR3 DNA reads as TGCAGCGATGAGTTGAGGACCGGGGAGCTGTTTTTT. This gives the protein CSDELRTGELFF.

Turning to this clonotype: Lacking the conserved final phenylalanine or tryptophan, this CDR3 likely reflects a read error. V and J are TRBV10-2 and TRBJ2-7; D is undetermined. Per the germline V gene, CDR1 is WSHSY and CDR2 is SAAADI. V gave up 0 bases and J gave up 6 bases, with 9 bases separating them. The CDR3 has 13 amino acids. The CDR3 loop reads CASSESVNPEQYL. DNA for the CDR3: TGCGCCAGCAGTGAGTCGGTCAACCCCGAGCAGTACCTC.

This clonotype has just a few counts. This chain connects TRBV19 to TRBJ2-2; 9 nucleotides match TRBD1. The CDR3 length is 16 residues. The junction had 9 bases not matched to a gene; V was cut back by 3 bases and J by 7 bases. Germline values: CDR1 LNHDA, CDR2 SQIVND (reference sequence). CDR3 residues: CASSIWTGDPDGELFF. Here the CDR3 DNA reads TGTGCCAGTAGTATTTGGACAGGGGACCCCGACGGGGAGCTGTTTTTT.

This clonotype has only a few counts. The rearrangement joins TRBV19 to TRBJ2-5; D possibly corresponds to TRBD2 (7 bases). V shed 5 bases and J shed 5 bases, with 18 bases lying between them. The CDR3 sequence is 15 residues long. Germline loops: CDR1 LNHDA, CDR2 SQIVND (reference sequence). The CDR3 nucleotides are TGTGCCAGTAGTCCTGGGGGGGCTTGGAAGGAGACCCAGTACTTC. Protein sequence: CASSPGGAWKETQYF.

This clonotype showed up many times. The chain couples TRBV19 to TRBJ1-1, with D perhaps matching TRBD1 (5 bases). Germline lookup yields CDR1 LNHDA and CDR2 SQIVND (reference sequence). V was clipped by 3 bases and J by 5 bases, with 13 bases between them. CDR3 length: 14 amino acids. The CDR3 region is CASSISQGETEAFF. The CDR3 coding sequence is TGTGCCAGTAGTATCTCCCAAGGGGAAACTGAAGCTTTCTTT.

This clonotype turned up a few times. The chain links TRBV25-1 to TRBJ1-2, with D perhaps matching TRBD1 (5 bases). Germline CDR1 MGHDK, CDR2 SYGVNS. The CDR3 is made up of 16 amino acids. The ends were cut back, 6 bases at V and 1 base at J, with 18 bases in the middle. In DNA, the CDR3 is TGTGCCAGCAGCTTACCCCGGGACGGCTATAACTATGGCTACACCTTC. It is translated as CASSLPRDGYNYGYTF.

The chain carries TRBV7-9 and TRBJ1-2; perhaps TRBD1 as D (5 bases). Germline-derived CDR1 and CDR2 are SEHNR and FQNEAQ (reference sequence). The CDR3 is 14 amino acids. Trimming removed 4 bases from V and 4 bases from J, with 13 bases in between. The CDR3 region is CASSSQGVGYGYTF. CDR3 coding DNA: TGTGCCAGCAGCTCCCAGGGAGTTGGCTATGGCTACACCTTC.

The sample holds many counts of this clonotype. The genes are TRBV29-1 and TRBJ1-2, with D perhaps matching TRBD1 (6 bases). This CDR3 is built from 12 residues. The V end was cut by 3 bases, the J end by 3 bases, with 8 bases between. Germline assignment: CDR1 SQVTM and CDR2 ANQGSEA. The CDR3 sequence is CSVDRGYYGYTF. CDR3 sequence (DNA): TGCAGCGTTGACAGGGGTTACTATGGCTACACCTTC.

This clonotype has just a few counts. The V call is TRBV10-3, the J call TRBJ2-2, with D possibly being TRBD1 or TRBD2 (6 bases each). The CDR3 spans 16 residues. Trimming took off 3 bases at V and 4 bases at J, with 15 bases between the two ends. Per the germline V gene, CDR1 is ENHRY and CDR2 is SYGVKD. CDR3 in amino acids: CAISDLGGQGTGELFF. In nucleotides, the CDR3 is TGTGCCATCAGTGATTTGGGGGGCCAGGGCACCGGGGAGCTGTTTTTT.

The rearrangement joins TRBV9 to TRBJ2-5, with D possibly TRBD1 on 5 matching bases. CDR1 and CDR2 (germline): SGDLS, YYNGEE. The CDR3 spans 14 residues. Between the trimmed V and J ends, which lost 0 bases and 2 bases, there was a span of 8 bases. CDR3: CASSVAPGQETQYF. The CDR3, as DNA: TGTGCCAGCAGCGTAGCTCCAGGGCAAGAGACCCAGTACTTC. Full variable domain (outside the CDR3, taken from reference TRBV9 and TRBJ2-5): DSGVTQTPKHLITATGQRVTLRCSPRSGDLSVYWYQQSLDQGLQFLIQYYNGEERAKGNILERFSAQQFPDLHSELNLSSLELGDSALYFCASSVAPGQETQYFGPGTRLLVL.

As regards this clonotype: A read error may produce the germline difference seen at one junction end. V gene TRBV5-6 combines with J gene TRBJ1-1; D might be TRBD1 (6 bases). Germline lookup yields CDR1 SGHDT and CDR2 YYEEEE. CDR3 length: 12 amino acids. The CDR3 is CASSLDRGTVNF. The CDR3, as DNA: TGTGCCAGCAGCTTGGATAGGGGGACGGTTAACTTT.

The genes are TRBV15 and TRBJ2-5; a weak D match, TRBD1 (6 bases). Germline CDR1 and CDR2: LNHNV and YYDKDF (reference sequence). The ends were cut back, 0 bases at V and 4 bases at J, with 12 bases in the middle. CDR3 length: 15 residues. The CDR3 here is CATSRESGVRETQYF. The CDR3 DNA sequence: TGTGCCACCAGCAGAGAGTCAGGGGTTCGAGAGACCCAGTACTTC.

The table lists this clonotype with many counts. This chain connects TRBV24-1 to TRBJ2-7; a possible D gene is TRBD1 (5 bases). The germline gives CDR1 KGHDR, CDR2 SFDVKD. V was clipped by 5 bases and J by 3 bases, with 10 bases between them. The CDR3 loop spans 13 amino acids. The CDR3, as DNA: TGTGCCACCAGTGGGACATTGAGCTACGAGCAGTACTTC. It encodes CATSGTLSYEQYF.

The CDR3 DNA sequence: TGTGCCAGCAGCGTAGGAGGAGGGGGGTCCCACGAGCAGTACTTC. It is translated as CASSVGGGGSHEQYF. This rearrangement joins TRBV9 to TRBJ2-7, with D perhaps assigned TRBD1 or TRBD2 (6 bases each). The CDR3 covers 15 residues. CDR1 is SGDLS, CDR2 YYNGEE, per germline. V was pared by 0 bases and J by 5 bases, with 15 bases between. The whole variable domain, filled in from reference TRBV9 and TRBJ2-7, reads DSGVTQTPKHLITATGQRVTLRCSPRSGDLSVYWYQQSLDQGLQFLIQYYNGEERAKGNILERFSAQQFPDLHSELNLSSLELGDSALYFCASSVGGGGSHEQYFGPGTRLTVT.

The V call is TRBV5-6, the J call TRBJ1-1; maybe TRBD1 (5 bases). The V gene lost 4 bases and the J gene lost 3 bases, with 25 bases spanning the gap. The CDR3 has 18 amino acids. Per germline, CDR1 SGHDT and CDR2 YYEEEE. Written as DNA, the CDR3 is TGTGCCAGCAGCCACGACAGTATTTACCGTCACCGGGACACTGAAGCTTTCTTT. Protein product: CASSHDSIYRHRDTEAFF.

V usage is TRBV14 and J usage is TRBJ2-2; a possible D gene is TRBD1 (5 bases). Germline CDR1 reads SGHDN; CDR2 reads FVKESK. CDR3 length equals 18 residues. V shed 4 bases and J shed 0 bases, with 18 bases lying between them. CDR3 sequence: CASSPHFTGDANTGELFF. The CDR3 nucleotides read TGTGCCAGCAGCCCGCACTTTACAGGCGACGCGAACACCGGGGAGCTGTTTTTT.

This chain connects TRBV30 to TRBJ1-5; possibly TRBD1 for D (5 bases). The CDR3 has 15 amino acids. Germline CDR1 GTSNPN, CDR2 SVGIG (reference sequence). Trimming removed 2 bases from V and 2 bases from J, with 13 bases in between. The CDR3 DNA follows: TGTGCCTGGAGTTTGCGAGGGGCGGGCAATCAGCCCCAGCATTTT. This translates into CAWSLRGAGNQPQHF. The full variable domain, with the rest looked up from reference TRBV30 and TRBJ1-5, is SQTIHQWPATLVQPVGSPLSLECTVEGTSNPNLYWYRQAAGRGLQLLFYSVGIGQISSEVPQNLSASRPQDRQFILSSKKLLLSDSGFYLCAWSLRGAGNQPQHFGDGTRLSIL.

This chain links TRBV10-3 with TRBJ2-5, with 8 bases matching TRBD1. CDR3 size: 14 residues. The trim removed 8 bases at V and 5 bases at J, leaving 10 bases unmatched. CDR1 is ENHRY, CDR2 SYGVKD, per germline. Written as DNA, the CDR3 is TGTGCCATCCGGAGACAGGGGATAGATGAGACCCAGTACTTC. This encodes CAIRRQGIDETQYF.

The sample holds many counts of this clonotype. The chain links TRBV15 to TRBJ2-7; D might be TRBD1 (5 bases). This CDR3 is built from 13 residues. V lost 5 bases and J lost 2, with 10 bases in between. The germline V gene encodes CDR1 LNHNV and CDR2 YYDKDF (reference sequence). CDR3: CATSGGHPYEQYF. CDR3 in DNA: TGTGCCACCAGCGGTGGACACCCCTACGAGCAGTACTTC.

On this clonotype itself: The germline gene is not matched at one end of the junction; a read error may be the cause. This chain links TRBV7-9 with TRBJ1-1, with a possible D match to TRBD1 (6 bases). The germline V gene has CDR1 SEHNR and CDR2 FQNEAQ (reference sequence). The CDR3 has 15 amino acids. CDR3 protein: CASSFPGGVNTEAFF. Here the CDR3 DNA reads TGCGCCAGCAGCTTTCCCGGGGGCGTGAACACTGAAGCTTTCTTT.

J is TRBJ2-7 and V is TRBV15, with D perhaps matching TRBD1 or TRBD2 (6 bases each). The germline gives CDR1 LNHNV, CDR2 YYDKDF (reference sequence). This CDR3 contains 18 residues. The ends were cut back, 4 bases at V and 3 bases at J, with 25 bases in the middle. The CDR3 nucleotides read TGTGCCACCAGCATTCCCAGCAGCGTAGGTGGAGGGGGCTACGAGCAGTACTTC. Residues: CATSIPSSVGGGGYEQYF.

The chain recombines TRBV10-3 with TRBJ1-6; TRBD1 agrees at 7 bases. With V trimmed by 2 bases and J by 9 bases, 1 base remained unmatched. Germline assignment: CDR1 ENHRY and CDR2 SYGVKD. The CDR3 is 13 amino acids. CDR3 sequence: CAISEGTASPLHF. For the CDR3, the DNA is TGTGCCATCAGTGAGGGGACAGCTTCACCCCTCCACTTT.

At least ten counts were recorded for this clonotype. The J gene is TRBJ1-1, the V gene TRBV5-1, with D tentatively TRBD1 (5 bases). The V gene lost 1 base and the J gene lost 7 bases, with 17 bases spanning the gap. This CDR3 spans 15 amino acids. Germline V gives CDR1 SGHRS, CDR2 YFSETQ. CDR3 residues: CASSLSRAQVDEAFF. Here the CDR3 DNA reads TGCGCCAGCAGCTTGTCCAGGGCCCAAGTGGATGAAGCTTTCTTT.

This clonotype occurred a few times. The chain has TRBV4-1 and TRBJ1-5; D unclear. CDR1 MGHRA and CDR2 YSYEKL come from the germline V gene. Trimming pared 3 bases from V and 6 bases from J, leaving 12 bases between. CDR3 length: 14 residues. As DNA, the CDR3 is TGCGCCAGCAGCCAGGGCTCCGTTAGTCAGCCCCAGCATTTT. Its protein is CASSQGSVSQPQHF.

The chain links TRBV15 to TRBJ2-2; tentatively, D is TRBD1 or TRBD2 (6 bases each). The CDR3 length is 14 residues. V was clipped by 4 bases and J by 7 bases, with 13 bases between them. Per germline, CDR1 LNHNV and CDR2 YYDKDF (reference sequence). The CDR3 loop reads CATSIYREDGELFF. Written as DNA, the CDR3 is TGTGCCACCAGCATTTACAGGGAGGACGGGGAGCTGTTTTTT.

The chain links TRBV15 to TRBJ2-3; maybe TRBD2 (5 bases). The CDR3 has 15 residues. Germline CDR1 is LNHNV and CDR2 is YYDKDF (reference sequence). V was shortened by 3 bases and J by 1 base, with 11 bases between the two germline ends. The DNA for the CDR3 is TGTGCCACCAGCAGGAGGGCAGGAGGCACAGATACGCAGTATTTT. This codes for CATSRRAGGTDTQYF.

This chain uses TRBV5-6 with TRBJ1-2; tentatively, D is TRBD1 (5 bases). CDR1 SGHDT and CDR2 YYEEEE come from the germline V gene. V was trimmed by 0 bases and J by 4 bases, leaving 13 bases between them. The CDR3 contains 15 residues. CDR3: CASSLESGTPYGYTF. As DNA, the CDR3 is TGTGCCAGCAGCTTGGAGTCGGGGACTCCCTATGGCTACACCTTC.